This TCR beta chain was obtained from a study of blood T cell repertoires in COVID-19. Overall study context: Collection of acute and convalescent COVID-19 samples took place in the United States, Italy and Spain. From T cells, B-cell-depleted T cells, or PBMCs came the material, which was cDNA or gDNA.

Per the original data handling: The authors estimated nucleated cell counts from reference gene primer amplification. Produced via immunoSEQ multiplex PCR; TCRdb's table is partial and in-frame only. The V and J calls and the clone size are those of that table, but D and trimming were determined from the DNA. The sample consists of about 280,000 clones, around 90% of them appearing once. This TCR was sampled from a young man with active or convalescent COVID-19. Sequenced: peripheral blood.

The CDR3 nucleotides are TGTGCCAGTTGGGACAGGGGGGAAACTAATGAAAAACTGTTTTTT. Its protein is CASWDRGETNEKLFF. This chain uses TRBV6-5 with TRBJ1-4; 11 positions agree with TRBD1. Germline lookup yields CDR1 MNHEY and CDR2 SVGAGI. After removal of 9 bases from V and 1 base from J, the junction contained 4 bases not matched to a gene. The CDR3 covers 15 residues.